The 15 T cell receptor beta chains below were found in one sample sequenced in a study of somatic mutations in cytotoxic T cells in rheumatoid arthritis. TCRdb's table, derived via immunoSEQ multiplex PCR, lists solely in-frame clones and lacks some. The repertoire consists of roughly 9,400 clones, with 75% occurring once and the leading ten covering roughly 35%. The material sequenced was CD8+ T cells sorted from blood. The origin of the receptors is a woman aged 50 to 60 in good health.

The chain has TRBV4-3 and TRBJ1-2; D might be TRBD1 (6 bases). This CDR3 has 16 residues. V was shortened by 0 bases and J by 4 bases, with 15 bases between the two germline ends. CDR1 and CDR2 (germline): LGHNA, YSLEER. This CDR3 is CASSQDAGTNSYGYTF. The CDR3 DNA is TGCGCCAGCAGCCAAGACGCCGGGACAAATTCCTATGGCTACACCTTC.

CDR3 coding DNA: TGTGCCAGCAGTTCCTTACCGGGTCCCCTTGAGAATGAGCAGTTCTTC. Its translation: CASSSLPGPLENEQFF. The rearrangement uses TRBV27 and TRBJ2-1; D remains ambiguous. Germline CDR1 MNHEY, CDR2 SMNVEV (reference sequence). Trimming left V 4 bases short and J 7 bases short, with 20 bases between. The CDR3 length is 16 residues.

The chain carries TRBV5-1 and TRBJ1-2; D is perhaps TRBD1 (5 bases). The CDR3 contains 16 residues. V gave up 4 bases and J gave up 4 bases, with 20 bases separating them. Germline V CDR1 and CDR2: SGHRS, YFSETQ. CDR3 nucleotide sequence: TGCGCCAGCAGCGGGGCAGGCCGAGGTCTCGGCTATGGCTACACCTTC. It codes for CASSGAGRGLGYGYTF.

This clone turned up a few times. The chain has TRBV6-5 and TRBJ2-2; TRBD1 matches at 7 bases. CDR1 MNHEY and CDR2 SVGAGI come from the germline V gene. With V trimmed by 4 bases and J by 4 bases, 6 bases remained unmatched. The CDR3 length is 15 residues. In nucleotides, the CDR3 is TGTGCCAGCAGTTGGGACAGTCGCGGCACCGGGGAGCTGTTTTTT. It encodes CASSWDSRGTGELFF.

The gene calls are TRBV7-9 and TRBJ1-5; tentative D call: TRBD1 (6 bases). V lost 2 bases and J lost 5, with 13 bases in between. The CDR3 totals 15 residues. The germline gives CDR1 SEHNR, CDR2 FQNEAQ (reference sequence). In nucleotides, the CDR3 is TGTGCCAGCAGCTTAAGTTCCTACAGGGATCAGCCCCAGCATTTT. It is translated as CASSLSSYRDQPQHF.

The chain combines TRBV7-2 with TRBJ2-7; 8 bases are a match to TRBD2. The trim removed 3 bases at V and 4 bases at J, leaving 2 bases unmatched. The CDR3 spans 13 residues. Germline V gene lookup returns CDR1 SGHTA and CDR2 FQGNSA. The CDR3 loop is CASSFGGAYEQYF. The CDR3 region has the DNA TGTGCCAGCAGCTTCGGGGGGGCGTACGAGCAGTACTTC.

The V gene is TRBV27, the J gene TRBJ1-5, with 7 bases matching TRBD1. Trimming cost V 6 bases and J 1 base; bases outside gene matches: 3. The CDR3 totals 14 residues. Germline V gene sequence: CDR1 MNHEY, CDR2 SMNVEV (reference sequence). The CDR3 is CASRSGGSNQPQHF. In DNA form, the CDR3 reads TGTGCCAGCAGATCAGGGGGGAGCAATCAGCCCCAGCATTTT.

The rearrangement uses TRBV28 and TRBJ1-2, with TRBD1 matching over 9 bases. This CDR3 is built from 15 residues. Germline CDR1 reads MDHEN; CDR2 reads SYDVKM. The J segment lost 1 base and the V segment lost 7 bases, leaving 7 bases of the junction unmatched. CDR3 sequence: CASTPTGGLNYGYTF. In nucleotides, the CDR3 is TGTGCCAGCACCCCTACAGGGGGCCTTAACTATGGCTACACCTTC.

V and J are TRBV27 and TRBJ1-6; D is uncertain. Trimming cost V 3 bases and J 11 bases, with 8 bases left between them. The V gene's germline CDR1 is MNHEY and CDR2 SMNVEV (reference sequence). The CDR3 covers 12 residues. The CDR3 region is CASSFSQTPLHF. In nucleotides, the CDR3 is TGTGCCAGCAGTTTCTCCCAGACACCCCTCCACTTT.

This chain links TRBV2 with TRBJ2-7; 8 bases map to TRBD1. V was clipped by 4 bases and J by 4 bases; unmatched bases: 9. CDR1 is SNHLY, CDR2 FYNNEI, per germline. The CDR3 is 15 residues long. CDR3 nucleotides: TGTGCCAGCAGTGGGACAGGGAGAACTAGTTACGAGCAGTACTTC. Amino acid sequence: CASSGTGRTSYEQYF. The full variable domain, its missing parts supplied by reference TRBV2 and TRBJ2-7, is EPEVTQTPSHQVTQMGQEVILRCVPISNHLYFYWYRQILGQKVEFLVSFYNNEISEKSEIFDDQFSVERPDGSNFTLKIRSTKLEDSAMYFCASSGTGRTSYEQYFGPGTRLTVT.

V usage is TRBV27 and J usage is TRBJ2-1; D gene unclear. The CDR3 contains 13 residues. Germline V lookup: CDR1 MNHEY, CDR2 SMNVEV (reference sequence). V was pared by 5 bases and J by 1 base, with 6 bases between. Here the CDR3 DNA reads TGTGCCAGCAGTCCCCTTTCCTACAATGAGCAGTTCTTC. It codes for CASSPLSYNEQFF.

This clone showed up just once. The V gene is TRBV11-2, the J gene TRBJ2-7, with a possible D match to TRBD1 (6 bases). CDR1 and CDR2 from the germline V gene are SGHAT and FQNNGV. This CDR3 has 13 residues. The ends were cut back, 3 bases at V and 3 bases at J, with 9 bases in the middle. The CDR3: CASSLGHYYEQYF. The CDR3 coding sequence is TGTGCCAGCAGCTTGGGACACTACTACGAGCAGTACTTC.

The rearrangement joins TRBV10-3 to TRBJ2-1; 14 nucleotides align to TRBD2. Germline values: CDR1 ENHRY, CDR2 SYGVKD. V trimming: 0 bases; J trimming: 9 bases; junction bases outside the gene matches: 10. CDR3 size: 18 residues. CDR3 DNA: TGTGCCATCAGTGAGTCGGGACTAGCGGGGGCCGACGGTCTTGAGCAGTTCTTC. Protein product: CAISESGLAGADGLEQFF.

In its sample, this clone was seen a few times. The chain uses TRBV7-9 and TRBJ1-1; a weak D match, TRBD1 (6 bases). CDR1 is SEHNR, CDR2 FQNEAQ, per germline (reference sequence). CDR3 size: 13 residues. V lost 5 bases and J lost 3, with 10 bases in between. The CDR3 is CASSNGQHTEAFF. The DNA for the CDR3 is TGTGCCAGCAGCAATGGACAGCACACTGAAGCTTTCTTT. Using reference TRBV7-9 and TRBJ1-1 for the parts outside the CDR3, the full variable domain is DTGVSQNPRHKITKRGQNVTFRCDPISEHNRLYWYRQTLGQGPEFLTYFQNEAQLEKSRLLSDRFSAERPKGSFSTLEIQRTEQGDSAMYLCASSNGQHTEAFFGQGTRLTVV.

V and J are TRBV5-8 and TRBJ2-3, with 10 bases that match TRBD1. The CDR3 loop spans 16 amino acids. Germline-derived CDR1 and CDR2 are SGHTS and YDEGEE. The ends lost 4 bases at V and 1 base at J; junction bases unmatched: 6. The CDR3 DNA reads TGTGCCAGCAGCCTGGGGGGGACAGGGGGCACAGATACGCAGTATTTT. It specifies CASSLGGTGGTDTQYF. Full variable domain (outside the CDR3, taken from reference TRBV5-8 and TRBJ2-3): EAGVTQSPTHLIKTRGQQATLRCSPISGHTSVYWYQQALGLGLQFLLWYDEGEERNRGNFPPRFSGRQFPNYSSELNVNALELEDSALYLCASSLGGTGGTDTQYFGPGTRLTVL.